A single sample is the source of the 30 T cell receptor beta chains below, sequenced in a study of cytomegalovirus exposure and HLA in healthy donors. PCR involved 60 Vbeta and 13 Jbeta primers. The table came from immunoSEQ multiplex PCR; TCRdb's copy has only in-frame clones and leaves some out. The data hold 100,000 to 150,000 clones, with 70% to 80% observed a single time. The sample was PBMCs. The receptors come from a woman aged 45-65 years in good health and CMV-seronegative.

The chain links TRBV5-1 to TRBJ1-2; D uncertain. Between the trimmed V and J ends, which lost 3 bases and 0 bases, there was a span of 6 bases. This CDR3 has 13 residues. Germline V lookup: CDR1 SGHRS, CDR2 YFSETQ. CDR3 loop: CASSSTTNYGYTF. The DNA of the CDR3 is TGCGCCAGCAGCTCGACAACTAACTATGGCTACACCTTC.

The chain has TRBV30 and TRBJ1-2; unclear D gene. V was shortened by 4 bases and J by 7 bases, with 10 bases between the two germline ends. The V gene's germline CDR1 is GTSNPN and CDR2 SVGIG (reference sequence). The CDR3 is 11 residues long. The CDR3 protein is CAWTAGAGYTF. The CDR3, as DNA: TGTGCCTGGACTGCAGGCGCTGGCTACACCTTC. Combining the CDR3 with reference TRBV30 and TRBJ1-2 gives the whole variable domain SQTIHQWPATLVQPVGSPLSLECTVEGTSNPNLYWYRQAAGRGLQLLFYSVGIGQISSEVPQNLSASRPQDRQFILSSKKLLLSDSGFYLCAWTAGAGYTFGSGTRLTVV.

The chain recombines TRBV7-3 with TRBJ2-1; 7 positions match TRBD1. Germline CDR1 reads SGHTA; CDR2 reads FQGTGA. J lost 8 bases, V lost 1 base, and 8 bases had no gene match. The CDR3 sequence is 15 residues long. CDR3 DNA: TGTGCCAGCAGCTTAAAGGCCGGGACAGACTATGAGCAGTTCTTC. Translated: CASSLKAGTDYEQFF.

The genes are TRBV7-8 and TRBJ1-2; 8 bases line up with TRBD1. With V trimmed by 1 base and J by 8 bases, 9 bases remained unmatched. This CDR3 is built from 15 residues. The germline V gene encodes CDR1 SGHVS and CDR2 FQNEAQ. The CDR3 nucleotides read TGTGCCAGCAGCTTAGTCCGGCAGGGGGCGGGCGGCTACACCTTC. Protein: CASSLVRQGAGGYTF. Drawing the rest from reference TRBV7-8 and TRBJ1-2, the complete variable domain is GAGVSQSPRYKVAKRGQDVALRCDPISGHVSLFWYQQALGQGPEFLTYFQNEAQLDKSGLPSDRFFAERPEGSVSTLKIQRTQQEDSAVYLCASSLVRQGAGGYTFGSGTRLTVV.

This clone was detected only a few times. This chain connects TRBV6-5 to TRBJ2-3; D is undetermined. The CDR3 has 14 residues. Germline CDR1 MNHEY, CDR2 SVGAGI. Trimming took off 6 bases at V and 0 bases at J, with 10 bases between the two ends. CDR3 DNA: TGTGCCAGCAGCAACAACCCCAGCACAGATACGCAGTATTTT. It translates to CASSNNPSTDTQYF.

The genes are TRBV18 and TRBJ2-7, with 12 bases lining up with TRBD2. This CDR3 has 15 residues. The V gene's germline CDR1 is KGHSH and CDR2 LQKENI. V trimming: 3 bases; J trimming: 1 base; junction bases outside the gene matches: 1. The CDR3 loop reads CASSPLAGGSYEQYF. The CDR3 DNA is TGTGCCAGCTCACCGCTAGCGGGAGGGTCCTACGAGCAGTACTTC.

J is TRBJ2-1 and V is TRBV6-1; D ambiguous. The V and J ends lost 1 base and 2 bases respectively, with 9 bases between them. From germline, CDR1 is MNHNS and CDR2 SASEGT. The CDR3 is made up of 15 amino acids. The CDR3 coding sequence is TGTGCCAGCAGTGAAGAGGCTAGTCCCTACAATGAGCAGTTCTTC. This translates into CASSEEASPYNEQFF.

The chain has TRBV19 and TRBJ1-5, with a weak D call TRBD1 (6 bases). The CDR3 extends over 15 amino acids. The germline CDR1 and CDR2 sequences are LNHDA and SQIVND (reference sequence). V was shortened by 7 bases and J by 3 bases, with 16 bases between the two germline ends. This chain's CDR3 is CASTMGDIANQPQHF. CDR3 DNA: TGTGCCAGTACCATGGGGGACATCGCCAATCAGCCCCAGCATTTT. The complete variable domain, with remaining parts taken from reference TRBV19 and TRBJ1-5, reads DGGITQSPKYLFRKEGQNVTLSCEQNLNHDAMYWYRQDPGQGLRLIYYSQIVNDFQKGDIAEGYSVSREKKESFPLTVTSAQKNPTAFYLCASTMGDIANQPQHFGDGTRLSIL.

This clone was observed a few times. This CDR3 reads CASREQGASWEKLFF. In nucleotides, the CDR3 is TGTGCCAGCAGGGAACAGGGGGCTTCGTGGGAAAAACTGTTTTTT. V and J are TRBV6-1 and TRBJ1-4; TRBD1 agrees at 9 bases. CDR3 length: 15 residues. Germline trimming cut 6 bases from V and 8 bases from J; bases unmatched to any gene: 10. CDR1 and CDR2 from the germline V gene are MNHNS and SASEGT.

The rearrangement uses TRBV6-5 and TRBJ2-1; 9 nucleotides match TRBD2. Germline V CDR1 and CDR2: MNHEY, SVGAGI. V was clipped by 6 bases and J by 9 bases; unmatched bases: 3. There are 12 residues in the CDR3. Here the CDR3 reads CASRGLASEQFF. CDR3 DNA sequence: TGTGCCAGCAGGGGACTAGCCAGTGAGCAGTTCTTC.

This clone has only one observation. This chain joins TRBV19 and TRBJ2-3; 9 bases are a match to TRBD2. Looked up from germline, CDR1 is LNHDA and CDR2 is SQIVND (reference sequence). The junction had 16 bases not matched to a gene; V was cut back by 9 bases and J by 3 bases. The CDR3 contains 17 residues. CDR3 protein: CASKQKLSGRATDTQYF. CDR3 DNA: TGTGCCAGCAAGCAAAAACTTAGCGGGAGAGCGACAGATACGCAGTATTTT.

In its sample, this clone was seen a few times. V is TRBV7-9 and J is TRBJ2-7; D gene uncertain. This CDR3 is built from 12 residues. Germline V CDR1 and CDR2: SEHNR, FQNEAQ (reference sequence). Trimming cost V 5 bases and J 0 bases, with 5 bases left between them. CDR3 coding DNA: TGTGCCAGCAGCCGGAGCTCCTACGAGCAGTACGTC. The encoded protein is CASSRSSYEQYV.

V is TRBV19 and J is TRBJ2-3; 8 bases line up with TRBD2. The germline V gene has CDR1 LNHDA and CDR2 SQIVND (reference sequence). The V and J ends lost 10 bases and 4 bases, in that order; junction bases with no gene match: 7. The CDR3 consists of 13 residues. CDR3: CATRAGGADTQYF. The CDR3 nucleotides read TGTGCCACCAGGGCGGGGGGCGCAGATACGCAGTATTTT. Using reference TRBV19 and TRBJ2-3 for the parts outside the CDR3, the full variable domain is DGGITQSPKYLFRKEGQNVTLSCEQNLNHDAMYWYRQDPGQGLRLIYYSQIVNDFQKGDIAEGYSVSREKKESFPLTVTSAQKNPTAFYLCATRAGGADTQYFGPGTRLTVL.

This clone was counted only a few times. This chain joins TRBV7-8 and TRBJ1-3; 7 bases line up with TRBD1. CDR3 size: 15 residues. CDR1 and CDR2 from the germline V gene are SGHVS and FQNEAQ. V lost 6 bases to trimming and J lost 0 bases; unmatched junction nucleotides: 5. The CDR3 region has the DNA TGTGCCAGCAGTTGGGGACAGTCCTCTGGAAACACCATATATTTT. Translating gives CASSWGQSSGNTIYF.

The V and J genes are TRBV10-3 and TRBJ1-5, with 9 bases aligning to TRBD1. With V trimmed by 1 base and J by 4 bases, 2 bases remained unmatched. Germline-derived CDR1 and CDR2 are ENHRY and SYGVKD. The CDR3 runs to 15 residues. The CDR3 bases are TGTGCCATCAGTGAGTTAGACAGGGGGAATCAGCCCCAGCATTTT. It is translated as CAISELDRGNQPQHF.

The chain is built from TRBV28 and TRBJ1-2; D gene ambiguous. The ends were cut back, 2 bases at V and 3 bases at J, with 7 bases in the middle. The CDR3 totals 13 residues. Germline assignment: CDR1 MDHEN and CDR2 SYDVKM. The CDR3 here is CASSLGLDYGYTF. The CDR3 bases are TGTGCCAGCAGTTTAGGGCTGGACTATGGCTACACCTTC.

CDR3 sequence (DNA): TGCGCCAGCAGCCGGGACAGGGGGAATCCTGAAGCTTTCTTT. This encodes CASSRDRGNPEAFF. The gene calls are TRBV5-1 and TRBJ1-1, with 11 bases fitting TRBD1. After removal of 4 bases from V and 6 bases from J, the junction contained 5 bases not matched to a gene. Germline V gives CDR1 SGHRS, CDR2 YFSETQ. The CDR3 loop spans 14 amino acids.

The J gene is TRBJ1-1, the V gene TRBV6-5, with 7 bases that match TRBD1. The CDR3 is 13 residues long. Unmatched junction bases numbered 9, after V lost 2 bases and J lost 12 bases. Per germline, CDR1 MNHEY and CDR2 SVGAGI. Here the CDR3 reads CASSYGGDSWSFF. CDR3 nucleotide sequence: TGTGCCAGCAGTTACGGCGGGGACAGTTGGTCTTTCTTT.

The V and J genes are TRBV7-2 and TRBJ1-5; D not resolved. V gave up 5 bases and J gave up 3 bases, with 8 bases separating them. The CDR3 is 13 amino acids. Germline lookup yields CDR1 SGHTA and CDR2 FQGNSA. The CDR3 spells CASSGGLNQPQHF. CDR3 nucleotides: TGTGCCAGCAGCGGAGGTCTCAATCAGCCCCAGCATTTT.

The genes are TRBV7-9 and TRBJ2-7, with 7 bases fitting TRBD2. Trimming removed 3 bases from V and 1 base from J; junction bases left unmatched: 3. This CDR3 region has 14 residues. The germline V gene has CDR1 SEHNR and CDR2 FQNEAQ (reference sequence). The CDR3: CASSFTGGSYEQYV. CDR3 in DNA: TGTGCCAGCAGCTTTACGGGGGGATCCTACGAGCAGTACGTC.

The chain employs TRBV5-4 and TRBJ2-7, with 9 nucleotides matching TRBD2. Germline-derived CDR1 and CDR2 are SGHNT and YYREEE (reference sequence). CDR3 length equals 16 residues. Germline trimming cut 4 bases from V and 0 bases from J; bases unmatched to any gene: 8. The CDR3 reads CASSPVAGGVSYEQYF. For the CDR3, the DNA is TGTGCCAGCAGCCCCGTGGCGGGAGGGGTCTCCTACGAGCAGTACTTC.

CDR3 residues: CASRGGGPADTQYF. CDR3 sequence (DNA): TGTGCCAGCAGAGGCGGGGGACCCGCGGATACGCAGTATTTT. The chain links TRBV28 to TRBJ2-3; TRBD2 aligns across 7 bases. The length of the CDR3 is 14 residues. V lost 6 bases, J lost 6 bases, and 9 bases stayed unmatched. Germline CDR1 reads MDHEN; CDR2 reads SYDVKM.

The rearrangement joins TRBV7-3 to TRBJ1-5, with D maybe TRBD1 (5 bases). V shed 7 bases and J shed 1 base, with 29 bases lying between them. The germline CDR1 and CDR2 sequences are SGHTA and FQGTGA. This CDR3 is 20 amino acids long. The CDR3 reads CASIVPSGGAGKLSNQPQHF. CDR3 coding DNA: TGTGCCAGCATCGTTCCATCGGGGGGTGCAGGGAAACTAAGCAATCAGCCCCAGCATTTT.

This chain links TRBV6-1 with TRBJ2-3, with TRBD1 matching 7 bases. With 1 base clipped from V and 7 bases from J, the junction kept 17 bases outside the gene matches. The CDR3 extends over 18 amino acids. CDR1 is MNHNS, CDR2 SASEGT, per germline. CDR3 in DNA: TGTGCCAGCAGTGAAGGGGGGATAGACAGGGCAGCTTTTCATACGCAGTATTTT. Its protein product is CASSEGGIDRAAFHTQYF.

The chain joins TRBV30 to TRBJ2-1; D might be TRBD1 (6 bases). CDR3 size: 15 residues. Germline V gene lookup returns CDR1 GTSNPN and CDR2 SVGIG (reference sequence). The germline V and J ends were trimmed by 4 bases and 5 bases, with 18 bases remaining between them. In DNA, the CDR3 is TGTGCCTGGACCCCCATCGGACAGTACGACAATGAGCAGTTCTTC. Its protein is CAWTPIGQYDNEQFF.

A few counts support this clone. The V gene is TRBV30, the J gene TRBJ1-1; D is undetermined. Looked up from germline, CDR1 is GTSNPN and CDR2 is SVGIG (reference sequence). The CDR3 length is 13 residues. The V end was cut by 4 bases, the J end by 1 base, with 10 bases between. CDR3 bases: TGTGCCTGGACACGCGGGGAGAACACTGAAGCTTTCTTT. Protein product: CAWTRGENTEAFF.

The chain joins TRBV4-2 to TRBJ2-5; tentatively, D is TRBD2 (5 bases). The CDR3 loop spans 16 amino acids. Per germline, CDR1 LGHNA and CDR2 YNFKEQ. The V end was cut by 0 bases, the J end by 0 bases, with 11 bases between. This chain's CDR3 is CASSQELSGDQETQYF. In DNA, the CDR3 is TGTGCCAGCAGCCAAGAATTGAGCGGAGACCAAGAGACCCAGTACTTC.

The chain joins TRBV19 to TRBJ2-7; 8 nucleotides align to TRBD1. The length of the CDR3 is 13 residues. Germline V gene lookup returns CDR1 LNHDA and CDR2 SQIVND (reference sequence). After removal of 5 bases from V and 6 bases from J, the junction contained 6 bases not matched to a gene. CDR3 bases: TGTGCCAGTAGTGTGGACAGGGCCCTCGAGCAGTACTTC. This codes for CASSVDRALEQYF.

J is TRBJ1-5 and V is TRBV29-1, with 8 bases matching TRBD1. Germline assignment: CDR1 SQVTM and CDR2 ANQGSEA. V shed 2 bases, J shed 7 bases, and the junction held 13 bases outside the gene matches. The CDR3 is made up of 16 amino acids. Here the CDR3 reads CSVETLWTGTGQPQHF. The CDR3 bases are TGCAGCGTTGAAACCCTTTGGACAGGGACGGGCCAGCCCCAGCATTTT.

The rearrangement links TRBV9 to TRBJ2-3, with 7 bases matching TRBD1. V shed 2 bases and J 2 bases; nucleotides not matched to a gene: 8. Germline loops: CDR1 SGDLS, CDR2 YYNGEE. The CDR3 sequence is 16 residues long. This CDR3 is CASSVGTETFTDTQYF. Written as DNA, the CDR3 is TGTGCCAGCAGCGTGGGGACAGAGACTTTCACAGATACGCAGTATTTT.